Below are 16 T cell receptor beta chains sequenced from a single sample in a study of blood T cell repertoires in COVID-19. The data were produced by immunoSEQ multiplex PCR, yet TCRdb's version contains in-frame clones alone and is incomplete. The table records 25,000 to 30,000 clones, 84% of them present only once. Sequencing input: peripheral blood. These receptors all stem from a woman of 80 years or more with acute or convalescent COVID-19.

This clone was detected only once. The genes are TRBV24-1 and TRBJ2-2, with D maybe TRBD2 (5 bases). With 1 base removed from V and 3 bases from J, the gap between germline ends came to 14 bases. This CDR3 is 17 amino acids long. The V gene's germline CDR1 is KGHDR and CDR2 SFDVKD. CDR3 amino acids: CATSDFLPAGDTGELFF. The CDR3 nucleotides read TGTGCCACCAGTGATTTTTTACCAGCCGGGGACACCGGGGAGCTGTTTTTT.

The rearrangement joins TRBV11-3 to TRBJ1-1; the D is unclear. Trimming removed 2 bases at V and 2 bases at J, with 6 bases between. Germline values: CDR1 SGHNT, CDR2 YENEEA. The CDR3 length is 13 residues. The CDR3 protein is CASSLWPNTEAFF. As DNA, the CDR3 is TGTGCCAGCAGCTTATGGCCTAACACTGAAGCTTTCTTT. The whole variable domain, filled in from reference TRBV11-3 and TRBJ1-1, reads EAGVVQSPRYKIIEKKQPVAFWCNPISGHNTLYWYLQNLGQGPELLIRYENEEAVDDSQLPKDRFSAERLKGVDSTLKIQPAELGDSAVYLCASSLWPNTEAFFGQGTRLTVV.

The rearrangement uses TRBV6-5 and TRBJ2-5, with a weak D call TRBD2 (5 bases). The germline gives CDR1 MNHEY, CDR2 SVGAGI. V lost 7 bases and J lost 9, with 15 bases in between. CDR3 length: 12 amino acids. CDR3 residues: CASNAGRGSQYF. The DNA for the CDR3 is TGTGCCAGCAACGCGGGCCGAGGGTCCCAGTACTTC.

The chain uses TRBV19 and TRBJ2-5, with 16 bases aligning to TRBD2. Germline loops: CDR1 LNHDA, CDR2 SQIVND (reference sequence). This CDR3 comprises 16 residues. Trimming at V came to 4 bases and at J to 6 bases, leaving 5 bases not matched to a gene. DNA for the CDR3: TGTGCCAGTAGTAGGGGACTAGCGGGGGGGCTGAAGACCCAGTACTTC. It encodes CASSRGLAGGLKTQYF.

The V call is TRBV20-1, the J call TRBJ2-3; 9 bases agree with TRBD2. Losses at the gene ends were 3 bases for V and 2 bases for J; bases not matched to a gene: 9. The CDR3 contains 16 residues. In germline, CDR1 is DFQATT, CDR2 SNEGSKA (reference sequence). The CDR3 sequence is CSASSVTSGSTDTQYF. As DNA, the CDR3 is TGCAGTGCTAGTTCTGTGACTAGCGGATCCACAGATACGCAGTATTTT.

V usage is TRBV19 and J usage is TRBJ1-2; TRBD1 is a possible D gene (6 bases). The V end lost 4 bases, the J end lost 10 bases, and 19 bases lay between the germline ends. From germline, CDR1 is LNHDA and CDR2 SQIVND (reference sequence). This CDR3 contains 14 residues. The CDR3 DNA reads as TGTGCCAGTAGTAAATCTTTTCCCGACAGGTTCTACACCTTC. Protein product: CASSKSFPDRFYTF.

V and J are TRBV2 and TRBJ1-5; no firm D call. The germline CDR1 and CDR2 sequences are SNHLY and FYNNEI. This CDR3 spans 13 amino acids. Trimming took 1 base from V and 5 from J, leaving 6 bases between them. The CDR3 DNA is TGTGCCAGCAGTGAAGAGGGAGATCAGCCCCAGCATTTT. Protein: CASSEEGDQPQHF.

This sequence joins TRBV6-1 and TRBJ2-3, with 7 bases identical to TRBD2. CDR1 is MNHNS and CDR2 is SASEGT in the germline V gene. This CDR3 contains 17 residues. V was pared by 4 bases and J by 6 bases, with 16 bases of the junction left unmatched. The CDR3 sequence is CASSVDRDYPRRDTQYF. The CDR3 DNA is TGTGCCAGCAGTGTAGACCGGGACTACCCCCGAAGGGATACGCAGTATTTT.

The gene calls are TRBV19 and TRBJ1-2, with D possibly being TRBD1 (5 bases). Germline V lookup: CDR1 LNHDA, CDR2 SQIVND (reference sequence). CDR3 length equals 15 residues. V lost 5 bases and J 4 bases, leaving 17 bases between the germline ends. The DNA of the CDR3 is TGTGCCAGTAGTGTGGGACTAAGGACCCTCTATGGCTACACCTTC. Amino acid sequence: CASSVGLRTLYGYTF.

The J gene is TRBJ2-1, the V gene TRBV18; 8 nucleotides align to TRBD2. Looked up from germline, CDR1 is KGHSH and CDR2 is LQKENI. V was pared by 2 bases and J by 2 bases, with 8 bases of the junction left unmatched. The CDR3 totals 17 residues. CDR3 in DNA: TGTGCCAGCTCACCAGATCTCCCGGGAGGGACCTACAATGAGCAGTTCTTC. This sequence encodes CASSPDLPGGTYNEQFF.

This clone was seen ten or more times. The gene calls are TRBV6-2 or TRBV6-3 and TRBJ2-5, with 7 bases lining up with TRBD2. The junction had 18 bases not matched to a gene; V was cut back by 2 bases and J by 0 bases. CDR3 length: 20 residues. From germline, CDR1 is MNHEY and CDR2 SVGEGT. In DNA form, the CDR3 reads TGTGCCAGCAGTTACCGAGACCCTAGCGGCACGAATTGGTACCAAGAGACCCAGTACTTC. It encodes CASSYRDPSGTNWYQETQYF.

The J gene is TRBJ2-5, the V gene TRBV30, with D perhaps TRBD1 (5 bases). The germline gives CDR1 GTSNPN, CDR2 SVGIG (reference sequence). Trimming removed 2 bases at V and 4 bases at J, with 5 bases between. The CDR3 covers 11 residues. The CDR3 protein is CAWSTGETQYF. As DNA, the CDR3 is TGTGCCTGGAGTACAGGAGAGACCCAGTACTTC.

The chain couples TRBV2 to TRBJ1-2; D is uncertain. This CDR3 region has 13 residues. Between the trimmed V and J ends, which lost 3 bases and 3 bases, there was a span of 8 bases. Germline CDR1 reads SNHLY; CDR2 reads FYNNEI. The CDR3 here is CASSDPPYYGYTF. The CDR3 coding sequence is TGTGCCAGCAGTGACCCCCCTTACTATGGCTACACCTTC.

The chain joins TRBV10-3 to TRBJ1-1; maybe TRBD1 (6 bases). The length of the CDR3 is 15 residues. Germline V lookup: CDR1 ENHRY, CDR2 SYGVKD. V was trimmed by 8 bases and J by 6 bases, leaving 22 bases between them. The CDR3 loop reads CAIGRRGGEGAEAFF. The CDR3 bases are TGTGCCATCGGTCGGCGGGGGGGCGAGGGCGCTGAAGCTTTCTTT.

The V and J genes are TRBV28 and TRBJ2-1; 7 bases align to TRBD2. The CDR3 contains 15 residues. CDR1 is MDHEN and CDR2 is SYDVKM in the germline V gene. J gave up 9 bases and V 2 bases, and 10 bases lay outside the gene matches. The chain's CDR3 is CASSLAGVTWAEQFF. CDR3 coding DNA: TGTGCCAGCAGTTTAGCGGGAGTGACGTGGGCTGAGCAGTTCTTC.

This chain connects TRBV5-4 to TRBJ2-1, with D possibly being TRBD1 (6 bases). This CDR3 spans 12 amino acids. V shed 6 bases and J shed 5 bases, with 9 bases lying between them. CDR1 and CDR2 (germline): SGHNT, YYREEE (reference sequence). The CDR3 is CASNRVDNEQFF. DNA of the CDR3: TGTGCCAGCAACAGGGTAGACAATGAGCAGTTCTTC. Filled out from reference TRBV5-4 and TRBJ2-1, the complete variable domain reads ETGVTQSPTHLIKTRGQQVTLRCSSQSGHNTVSWYQQALGQGPQFIFQYYREEENGRGNFPPRFSGLQFPNYSSELNVNALELDDSALYLCASNRVDNEQFFGPGTRLTVL.